The source of this T cell receptor (beta chain) is a study of beta chain features in type 1 diabetes. Looking at the study overall: Examined across all samples were some 99 million sorted cells.

The V segment lost 6 bases and the J segment 0 bases; nucleotides outside the gene matches: 7. This CDR3 has 14 amino acids. Germline CDR1 GTSNPN, CDR2 SVGIG (reference sequence). This clone appeared a few times. Reverse transcribing all isolated RNA meant expressed TCRB transcripts were sequenced. TCRdb keeps only in-frame clones here, not all; method: immunoSEQ multiplex PCR. Found here are roughly 230,000 clones, roughly 9.6% of them singletons; the top ten hold 0.034%. This rearrangement joins TRBV30 to TRBJ1-2; 7 nucleotides agree with TRBD1. Source material: naive CD4+ T cells from blood. This sequence originates from a young woman in good health. CDR3 amino acids: CACAGTETNYGYTF. In DNA, the CDR3 is TGTGCCTGTGCTGGGACAGAAACTAACTATGGCTACACCTTC.